Listed below are T cell receptor beta chains from one sample, sequenced in a study of T cell responses to AZD1222 COVID-19 vaccine. Libraries were prepared by immunoSEQ multiplex PCR; TCRdb keeps only in-frame clonotypes and omits some of them. The table lists over 130,000 clones, approximately 90% of them singletons. The sample was peripheral blood, taken 28 days after the second AZD1222 dose. The receptors stem from an adult who received the AZD1222 COVID-19 vaccine. Each CDR3 is given with its conserved first and last residue. D genes are given only for firm matches. Only part of the rows carry a size: once, few, many, or a class if the clone is expanded.

size | J | D | V | CDR3 | DNA
NA | TRBJ2-5 | NA | TRBV7-2 | CASSSFSETQYF | TGTGCCAGCAGCTCCTTCTCGGAGACCCAGTACTTC
NA | TRBJ1-2 | TRBD1 | TRBV3-1/TRBV3-2 | CASSQEPGQGGLF | TGTGCCAGCAGCCAAGAACCGGGACAGGGAGGGCTCTTC
NA | TRBJ2-2 | TRBD2 | TRBV5-1 | CASISGNTPGGELFF | TGCGCCAGCATTAGCGGGAATACCCCAGGCGGGGAGCTGTTTTTT
NA | TRBJ2-6 | NA | TRBV11-3 | CASSLSGANVLTF | TGTGCCAGCAGCTTATCTGGGGCCAACGTCCTGACTTTC
NA | TRBJ1-2 | NA | TRBV2 | CASSEWQGRGGYTF | TGTGCCAGCAGTGAATGGCAGGGGCGGGGTGGCTACACCTTC
NA | TRBJ1-2 | TRBD1 | TRBV28 | CASSSTGGRVEGYTF | TGTGCCAGCAGTTCAACAGGGGGCCGAGTGGAGGGCTACACCTTC
NA | TRBJ1-5 | NA | TRBV6-2/TRBV6-3 | CASSSPGDPLNQPQHF | TGTGCCAGCAGCTCGCCAGGCGACCCTCTCAATCAGCCCCAGCATTTT
NA | TRBJ2-1 | NA | TRBV7-9 | CASNLGRVFNEQFF | TGTGCCAGCAATTTGGGCAGGGTTTTCAATGAGCAGTTCTTC
NA | TRBJ1-5 | NA | TRBV12-3/TRBV12-4 | CASSLSGSQPQHF | TGTGCCAGCAGTTTATCTGGGAGTCAGCCCCAGCATTTT
NA | TRBJ1-2 | NA | TRBV28 | CASSLGQSLNHYGYTF | TGTGCCAGCAGTTTAGGGCAGTCACTTAATCACTATGGCTACACCTTC
NA | TRBJ2-3 | NA | TRBV10-2 | CASIRSASTDTQYF | TGCGCCAGCATCCGGTCAGCCAGCACAGATACGCAGTATTTT
NA | TRBJ2-3 | NA | TRBV14 | CASSPKAWRAADTQYF | TGTGCCAGCAGCCCAAAGGCCTGGAGGGCCGCAGATACGCAGTATTTT
NA | TRBJ2-7 | NA | TRBV19 | CASTTGPRSYEQYF | TGTGCCAGTACTACAGGGCCTCGATCCTACGAGCAGTACTTC
NA | TRBJ2-1 | TRBD2 | TRBV6-5 | CASRSGGANNEQFF | TGTGCCAGCCGTTCCGGGGGGGCTAACAATGAGCAGTTCTTC
few | TRBJ1-2 | TRBD1 | TRBV2 | CASRGTGRGNYGYTF | TGTGCCAGCAGAGGGACAGGGCGGGGTAACTATGGCTACACCTTC
NA | TRBJ1-2 | NA | TRBV10-3 | CAISESTGQGLGYTF | TGTGCCATCAGTGAGTCGACGGGACAAGGTTTGGGCTACACCTTC
NA | TRBJ2-2 | NA | TRBV25-1 | CASSEYKGENTGELFF | TGTGCCAGCAGTGAATATAAGGGAGAGAACACCGGGGAGCTGTTTTTT
NA | TRBJ2-5 | NA | TRBV5-1 | CASSFSPLGETQYF | TGCGCCAGCAGCTTTTCCCCCTTGGGGGAGACCCAGTACTTC
NA | TRBJ2-1 | TRBD2 | TRBV10-3 | CAIGGGDSYNEQFF | TGTGCCATCGGGGGAGGGGACTCCTACAATGAGCAGTTCTTC
NA | TRBJ1-1 | TRBD1 | TRBV5-6 | CASRYGGTGGPTAEAFF | TGTGCCAGCAGGTATGGTGGGACAGGGGGCCCCACCGCTGAAGCTTTCTTT
NA | TRBJ2-7 | TRBD1 | TRBV28 | CASSLFPGTGNYEQYF | TGTGCCAGCAGTTTATTCCCCGGGACAGGGAATTACGAGCAGTACTTC
NA | TRBJ2-7 | TRBD1 | TRBV28 | CASSLGTGAPPLEQYF | TGTGCCAGCAGTTTAGGGACAGGGGCCCCTCCCCTGGAGCAGTACTTC
NA | TRBJ2-3 | NA | TRBV6-5 | CASMEGSTDTQYF | TGTGCCAGCATGGAGGGGAGCACAGATACGCAGTATTTT
NA | TRBJ1-4 | NA | TRBV28 | CASSSGLPGNNEKLFF | TGTGCCAGCAGTTCGGGTCTCCCGGGGAATAATGAAAAACTGTTTTTT
NA | TRBJ1-1 | NA | TRBV10-2 | CASSELGSEAFF | TGCGCCAGCAGTGAATTGGGGTCTGAAGCTTTCTTT
NA | TRBJ1-6 | NA | TRBV18 | CASSSMAGVADSPLHF | TGTGCCAGCTCATCAATGGCCGGGGTAGCTGATTCACCCCTCCACTTT
NA | TRBJ2-7 | TRBD2 | TRBV2 | CASSTYREAGEQYF | TGTGCCAGCAGTACCTACCGGGAGGCCGGCGAGCAGTACTTC
NA | TRBJ2-5 | NA | TRBV7-2 | CASSFSGLETQYF | TGTGCCAGCAGCTTCAGTGGCCTCGAGACCCAGTACTTC
NA | TRBJ1-5 | NA | TRBV28 | CASYDTRGQPQHF | TGTGCCAGCTATGATACCAGGGGCCAGCCCCAGCATTTT
NA | TRBJ2-3 | NA | TRBV10-3 | CAITSLSDVQYF | TGTGCCATAACTTCCCTTTCCGATGTGCAGTATTTT
NA | TRBJ2-2 | TRBD1 | TRBV5-4 | CAYQQGTTAGELFF | TGTGCCTACCAACAGGGGACGACGGCCGGGGAGCTGTTTTTT
NA | TRBJ1-2 | TRBD1 | TRBV5-1 | CASSKGEQGAYGYTF | TGCGCCAGCAGCAAAGGGGAACAGGGGGCTTATGGCTACACCTTC
NA | TRBJ2-2 | NA | TRBV28 | CASSLRTGELFF | TGTGCCAGCAGTTTAAGGACCGGGGAGCTGTTTTTT
NA | TRBJ1-6 | NA | TRBV28 | CASSFSNSPLHF | TGTGCCAGCAGTTTCAGTAATTCACCCCTCCACTTT
NA | TRBJ2-5 | NA | TRBV18 | CASSPPGEETQYF | TGTGCCAGCTCACCACCGGGGGAAGAGACCCAGTACTTC
NA | TRBJ2-5 | TRBD2 | TRBV18 | CASSPGLADNQETQYF | TGTGCCAGCTCACCCGGACTAGCAGACAATCAAGAGACCCAGTACTTC
NA | TRBJ2-7 | NA | TRBV14 | CASSQASGSGEQYF | TGTGCCAGCAGCCAAGCTTCGGGCTCGGGCGAGCAGTACTTC
NA | TRBJ1-2 | NA | TRBV9 | CASSVAEGGTYGYTF | TGTGCCAGCAGCGTAGCGGAAGGGGGAACTTATGGCTACACCTTC
NA | TRBJ2-7 | NA | TRBV10-1 | CASKNYEQYF | TGCGCCAGCAAAAACTACGAGCAGTACTTC
NA | TRBJ2-7 | NA | TRBV2 | CASRPRSYEQYF | TGTGCCAGCAGACCACGCTCCTACGAGCAGTACTTC